This TCR beta chain stems from a study of CD8 T cells in Susac syndrome. The J segment lost 0 bases and the V segment lost 3 bases, leaving 11 bases of the junction unmatched. Germline CDR1 SQVTM, CDR2 ANQGSEA. This CDR3 region has 16 residues. Sequencing targeted TCR beta in T cells from blood (CD8+ and CD4+). In contrast to the negatively isolated CD8+ and CD4+ T cells, TEMRA cells were FACS-enriched. Reverse transcription of roughly 0.5 to 1 ug RNA used random hexamers. An immunoSEQ multiplex PCR generated amplified TCR beta CDR3 products spanning 54 Vbeta and 13 Jbeta. TCRdb reprocessed the immunoSEQ multiplex PCR reads via MiXCR and lists one record per CDR3 protein. This sample carries about 60,000 distinct CDR3 sequences, 85% to 95% of them seen once, and the ten largest clones take nearly 0.2%.

The chain is built from TRBV29-1 and TRBJ2-7; TRBD2 aligns across 7 bases. The receptor's source is a human donor in good health. Sequencing was done on a sample of CD8+ T cells from PBMCs. The CDR3 DNA sequence: TGCAGCGTTGAGGCACCGTCTAGCGGACCCTCCTACGAGCAGTACTTC. Its translation: CSVEAPSSGPSYEQYF.